This TCR beta chain was obtained from a study of technical replicates of blood from several donors. This CDR3 is 15 amino acids long. V shed 2 bases and J 9 bases; nucleotides not matched to a gene: 4. In germline, CDR1 is SGHRS, CDR2 YFSETQ. Using immunoSEQ multiplex PCR, the repertoire was profiled, and TCRdb retains in-frame clones only, with some absent. Counted here are approximately 69,000 clones, about 87% occurring once; the ten biggest clones make up 3.5% to 5.5%. This TCR derives from a human donor in good health. Some clones in this sample may be carry-over from other donors' samples. Sequences were obtained from PBMCs. The chain couples TRBV5-1 to TRBJ2-1; 14 nucleotides align to TRBD2. CDR3 nucleotides: TGCGCCAGCAGCTTTCGACTAGCGGGAGGGAGTGAGCAGTTCTTC. Protein sequence: CASSFRLAGGSEQFF.